The 22 T cell receptor beta chains given below trace back to one sample, sequenced in a study of T-cell reconstitution after alpha-beta-depleted transplantation in children. Using unique molecular identifiers, the investigators prepared the TCRbeta library. Each CDR3 protein gets one entry after TCRdb re-called the PCR reads with MiXCR. The table has 120,000 to 150,000 distinct CDR3 sequences, 8.5% to 10% seen once. Sequenced material: PBMCs, mostly from graft donor cells, taken 180 days after TCRalphabeta/CD19-depleted stem cell transplant. The receptor set was obtained from a female patient aged 2-15 years who had a stem cell transplant for congenital amegakaryocytic thrombocytopenia, so the T cells may come from the graft donor.

This clonotype was detected many times. This CDR3 reads CSVHVMGSANVLTF. DNA of the CDR3: TGCAGCGTCCACGTAATGGGTTCGGCCAACGTCCTGACTTTC. This sequence joins TRBV29-1 and TRBJ2-6; no definite D call. In germline, CDR1 is SQVTM, CDR2 ANQGSEA. V gave up 6 bases and J gave up 6 bases, with 15 bases separating them. The CDR3 length is 14 residues.

This clonotype was seen only a few times. The chain recombines TRBV11-1 with TRBJ2-5; 9 bases are a match to TRBD1. Germline CDR1 is SGHAT and CDR2 is FQDESV (reference sequence). There are 18 residues in the CDR3. V shed 5 bases and J 3 bases; nucleotides not matched to a gene: 16. CDR3 bases: TGTGCCAGCAGCCGTTTCCCCGCGGGGACAGGGCGAGAAGAGACCCAGTACTTC. Translated: CASSRFPAGTGREETQYF. Combining the CDR3 with reference TRBV11-1 and TRBJ2-5 gives the whole variable domain EAEVAQSPRYKITEKSQAVAFWCDPISGHATLYWYRQILGQGPELLVQFQDESVVDDSQLPKDRFSAERLKGVDSTLKIQPAELGDSAMYLCASSRFPAGTGREETQYFGPGTRLLVL.

This clonotype turned up a few times. This chain joins TRBV7-8 and TRBJ2-7, with D possibly being TRBD1 or TRBD2 (5 bases each). Trimming pared 5 bases from V and 2 bases from J, leaving 13 bases between. The CDR3 has 14 amino acids. Germline V gene sequence: CDR1 SGHVS, CDR2 FQNEAQ. CDR3 loop: CASSTPGPTYEQYF. The CDR3 DNA follows: TGTGCCAGCAGCACCCCGGGGCCCACCTACGAGCAGTACTTC.

This clonotype turned up a few times. The V gene is TRBV7-2, the J gene TRBJ2-7; TRBD1 matches at 9 bases. CDR1 SGHTA and CDR2 FQGNSA come from the germline V gene. V shed 1 base, J shed 3 bases, and the junction held 7 bases outside the gene matches. The CDR3 totals 16 residues. CDR3 bases: TGTGCCAGCAGCTTAGTAGGGGGACAGGGACTCTACGAGCAGTACTTC. The encoded protein is CASSLVGGQGLYEQYF. Full variable domain (rest looked up from reference TRBV7-2 and TRBJ2-7): GAGVSQSPSNKVTEKGKDVELRCDPISGHTALYWYRQSLGQGLEFLIYFQGNSAPDKSGLPSDRFSAERTGGSVSTLTIQRTQQEDSAVYLCASSLVGGQGLYEQYFGPGTRLTVT.

This clonotype appeared many times. This chain uses TRBV4-1 with TRBJ2-3; D gene ambiguous. This CDR3 region has 12 residues. Trimming took off 4 bases at V and 2 bases at J, with 4 bases between the two ends. Per the germline V gene, CDR1 is MGHRA and CDR2 is YSYEKL. The CDR3, as DNA: TGCGCCAGCAGCCGCCCCACAGATACGCAGTATTTT. Residues: CASSRPTDTQYF.

This clonotype was recorded many times. The CDR3 reads CASGAGYNSNQPQHF. The CDR3 DNA follows: TGTGCCAGCGGGGCAGGATACAATAGCAATCAGCCCCAGCATTTT. The chain couples TRBV12-3 or TRBV12-4 to TRBJ1-5, with D maybe TRBD1 (5 bases). The V and J ends lost 8 bases and 0 bases respectively, with 14 bases between them. The CDR3 sequence is 15 residues long.

This clonotype was seen only a few times. The chain recombines TRBV30 with TRBJ1-4; no firm D call. With 2 bases removed from V and 6 bases from J, the gap between germline ends came to 7 bases. CDR1 is GTSNPN and CDR2 is SVGIG in the germline V gene (reference sequence). CDR3 length: 12 residues. The CDR3 region is CAWSFYDEKLFF. The CDR3 bases are TGTGCCTGGAGTTTCTATGATGAAAAACTGTTTTTT.

The chain carries TRBV5-1 and TRBJ2-2; no definite D call. The germline V and J ends were trimmed by 4 bases and 3 bases, with 10 bases remaining between them. The CDR3 extends over 14 amino acids. The germline V gene has CDR1 SGHRS and CDR2 YFSETQ. The CDR3 here is CASSGDIYTGELFF. The CDR3, as DNA: TGCGCCAGCAGCGGAGACATTTACACCGGGGAGCTGTTTTTT.

This sequence joins TRBV20-1 and TRBJ2-7, with TRBD1 matching 8 bases. The CDR3 is made up of 18 amino acids. V gave up 6 bases and J gave up 2 bases; unmatched junction bases: 21. Germline V CDR1 and CDR2: DFQATT, SNEGSKA (reference sequence). CDR3 in amino acids: CSAKAPGYPGQEPYEQYF. In DNA form, the CDR3 reads TGCAGTGCAAAGGCTCCGGGCTACCCGGGACAGGAGCCCTACGAGCAGTACTTC.

This clonotype was observed a handful of times. V and J are TRBV7-9 and TRBJ2-7, with D maybe TRBD2 (7 bases). CDR1 SEHNR and CDR2 FQNEAQ come from the germline V gene (reference sequence). This CDR3 has 15 residues. V was pared by 5 bases and J by 4 bases, with 18 bases between. The CDR3 here is CASSQGGGDLYEQYF. The CDR3 region has the DNA TGTGCCAGCAGCCAAGGGGGGGGCGACCTTTACGAGCAGTACTTC.

This clonotype appeared many times. In DNA, the CDR3 is TGTGCCAGCAGCTCGAGAGCAGGGGCGAATAACAATGAGCAGTTCTTC. Protein product: CASSSRAGANNNEQFF. V and J are TRBV7-2 and TRBJ2-1; weak D call: TRBD1 (6 bases). From germline, CDR1 is SGHTA and CDR2 FQGNSA. The CDR3 runs 16 residues. Between the trimmed V and J ends, which lost 4 bases and 5 bases, there was a span of 18 bases.

This clonotype was observed at least ten times. The rearrangement uses TRBV29-1 and TRBJ2-5; no clear D gene. The V end was cut by 2 bases, the J end by 5 bases, with 9 bases between. The CDR3 is 12 residues long. The V gene's germline CDR1 is SQVTM and CDR2 ANQGSEA. CDR3 nucleotide sequence: TGCAGCGTTGAATGGAGCCCGGAGACCCAGTACTTC. Residues: CSVEWSPETQYF.

This clonotype was seen only a few times. The rearrangement joins TRBV7-2 to TRBJ2-5; maybe TRBD1 (5 bases). The germline V and J ends were trimmed by 4 bases and 3 bases, with 9 bases remaining between them. CDR3 length: 13 amino acids. CDR1 is SGHTA, CDR2 FQGNSA, per germline. The DNA of the CDR3 is TGTGCCAGCAGCTGGACATGGAAAGAGACCCAGTACTTC. Its translation: CASSWTWKETQYF.

The chain recombines TRBV27 with TRBJ2-6; a possible D gene is TRBD1 (5 bases). The CDR3 consists of 16 residues. Trimming cost V 6 bases and J 2 bases, with 14 bases left between them. Germline assignment: CDR1 MNHEY and CDR2 SMNVEV (reference sequence). The CDR3 is CASRRGRATGANVLTF. Here the CDR3 DNA reads TGTGCCAGCAGAAGAGGCAGGGCCACTGGGGCCAACGTCCTGACTTTC. Drawing the rest from reference TRBV27 and TRBJ2-6, the complete variable domain is EAQVTQNPRYLITVTGKKLTVTCSQNMNHEYMSWYRQDPGLGLRQIYYSMNVEVTDKGDVPEGYKVSRKEKRNFPLILESPSPNQTSLYFCASRRGRATGANVLTFGAGSRLTVL.

Only a few counts were recorded for this clonotype. This chain joins TRBV28 and TRBJ1-3; a weak D match, TRBD1 (6 bases). V was clipped by 5 bases and J by 3 bases, with 11 bases between them. Germline assignment: CDR1 MDHEN and CDR2 SYDVKM. This CDR3 comprises 14 residues. CDR3 sequence (DNA): TGTGCCAGCAGTCCGTCACAGGGTGGAAACACCATATATTTT. It codes for CASSPSQGGNTIYF.

This clonotype was recorded at least ten times. The chain employs TRBV2 and TRBJ2-1; D may be TRBD1 (6 bases). Between the trimmed V and J ends, which lost 8 bases and 2 bases, there was a span of 10 bases. The CDR3 contains 13 residues. The germline CDR1 and CDR2 sequences are SNHLY and FYNNEI. CDR3 residues: CASQGWAYNEQFF. The CDR3 nucleotides are TGTGCCAGCCAGGGGTGGGCCTACAATGAGCAGTTCTTC.

This clonotype was seen a few times. The rearrangement links TRBV5-1 to TRBJ2-3, with D possibly being TRBD1 or TRBD2 (5 bases each). Trimming removed 4 bases from V and 6 bases from J, with 18 bases in between. Per the germline V gene, CDR1 is SGHRS and CDR2 is YFSETQ. CDR3 length: 15 amino acids. CDR3 residues: CASSPGTAESDTQYF. CDR3 DNA: TGCGCCAGCAGCCCGGGGACGGCGGAATCCGATACGCAGTATTTT.

This clonotype came up many times. The chain recombines TRBV7-2 with TRBJ2-1; 7 bases align to TRBD2. Germline-derived CDR1 and CDR2 are SGHTA and FQGNSA. V lost 0 bases, J lost 6 bases, and 8 bases stayed unmatched. This CDR3 has 16 residues. The CDR3 DNA reads as TGTGCCAGCAGCTTAGCAGGGACTACAAGTGCCAATGAGCAGTTCTTC. Its translation is CASSLAGTTSANEQFF.

This clonotype occurred many times. The chain is built from TRBV20-1 and TRBJ2-3; 9 bases line up with TRBD2. V shed 6 bases and J 6 bases; nucleotides not matched to a gene: 13. CDR1 is DFQATT and CDR2 is SNEGSKA in the germline V gene (reference sequence). This CDR3 contains 15 residues. CDR3 nucleotides: TGCAGTGCCGCGAGGGCTAGCGGGGACTCCGATACGCAGTATTTT. This encodes CSAARASGDSDTQYF.

This clonotype was seen many times. The chain links TRBV20-1 to TRBJ2-7, with TRBD1 matching 11 bases. The CDR3 runs 13 residues. The V segment lost 6 bases and the J segment 4 bases; nucleotides outside the gene matches: 5. Germline values: CDR1 DFQATT, CDR2 SNEGSKA (reference sequence). For the CDR3, the DNA is TGCAGTGCGCCCGGGACAGGGGGATACGAGCAGTACTTC. It codes for CSAPGTGGYEQYF.

This clonotype showed up just a few times. CDR3 amino acids: CASSYSALAGTGELFF. The CDR3 nucleotides read TGTGCCAGCAGTTACTCGGCACTAGCGGGGACCGGGGAGCTGTTTTTT. The chain uses TRBV6-2 or TRBV6-3 and TRBJ2-2; 10 bases fit TRBD2. V lost 0 bases and J lost 5; bases outside the gene matches: 3. The CDR3 length is 16 residues. Germline CDR1 is MNHEY and CDR2 is SVGEGT.

This clonotype was recorded a few times. V gene TRBV20-1 combines with J gene TRBJ2-7; D is possibly TRBD1 (6 bases). V dropped 3 bases and J dropped 5 bases, with 11 bases sitting between them. Germline V gene lookup returns CDR1 DFQATT and CDR2 SNEGSKA (reference sequence). The CDR3 has 12 amino acids. CDR3 coding DNA: TGCAGTGCTAGTCAGGGGCACCACGAGCAGTACTTC. Protein product: CSASQGHHEQYF.